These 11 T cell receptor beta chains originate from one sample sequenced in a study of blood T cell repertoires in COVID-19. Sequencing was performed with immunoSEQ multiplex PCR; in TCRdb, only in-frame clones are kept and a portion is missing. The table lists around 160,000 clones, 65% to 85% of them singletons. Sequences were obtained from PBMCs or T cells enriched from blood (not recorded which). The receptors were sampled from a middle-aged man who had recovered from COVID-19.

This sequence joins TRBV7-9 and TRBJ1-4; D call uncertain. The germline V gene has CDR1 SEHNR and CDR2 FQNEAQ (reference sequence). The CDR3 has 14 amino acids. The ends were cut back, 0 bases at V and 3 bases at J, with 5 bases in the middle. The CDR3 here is CASSLAPSNEKLFF. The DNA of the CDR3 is TGTGCCAGCAGCTTAGCTCCGTCTAATGAAAAACTGTTTTTT. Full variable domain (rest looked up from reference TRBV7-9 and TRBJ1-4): DTGVSQNPRHKITKRGQNVTFRCDPISEHNRLYWYRQTLGQGPEFLTYFQNEAQLEKSRLLSDRFSAERPKGSFSTLEIQRTEQGDSAMYLCASSLAPSNEKLFFGSGTQLSVL.

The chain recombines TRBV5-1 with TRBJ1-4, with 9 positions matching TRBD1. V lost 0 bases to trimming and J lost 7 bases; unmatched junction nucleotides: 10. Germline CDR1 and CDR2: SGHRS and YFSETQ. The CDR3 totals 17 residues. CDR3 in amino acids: CASSLGGNTGGSEKLFF. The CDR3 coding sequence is TGCGCCAGCAGCTTGGGGGGTAATACAGGGGGCTCTGAAAAACTGTTTTTT.

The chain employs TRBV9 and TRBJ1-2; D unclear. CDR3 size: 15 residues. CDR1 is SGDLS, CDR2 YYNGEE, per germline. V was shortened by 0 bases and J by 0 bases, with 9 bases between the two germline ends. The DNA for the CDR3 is TGTGCCAGCAGCGTAGGACTGCCAGCTAACTATGGCTACACCTTC. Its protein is CASSVGLPANYGYTF.

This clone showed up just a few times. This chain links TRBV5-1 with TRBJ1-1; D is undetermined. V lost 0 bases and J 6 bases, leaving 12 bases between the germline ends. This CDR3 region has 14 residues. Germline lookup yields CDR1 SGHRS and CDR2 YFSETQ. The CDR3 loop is CASSLAAGSPEAFF. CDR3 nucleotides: TGCGCCAGCAGCTTGGCGGCGGGGAGCCCTGAAGCTTTCTTT.

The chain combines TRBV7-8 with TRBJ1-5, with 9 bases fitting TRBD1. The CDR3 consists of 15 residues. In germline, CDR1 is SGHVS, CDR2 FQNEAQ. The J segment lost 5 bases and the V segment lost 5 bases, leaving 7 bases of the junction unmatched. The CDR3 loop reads CASSPGTGRDQPQHF. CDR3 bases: TGTGCCAGCAGCCCAGGGACAGGGCGAGATCAGCCCCAGCATTTT.

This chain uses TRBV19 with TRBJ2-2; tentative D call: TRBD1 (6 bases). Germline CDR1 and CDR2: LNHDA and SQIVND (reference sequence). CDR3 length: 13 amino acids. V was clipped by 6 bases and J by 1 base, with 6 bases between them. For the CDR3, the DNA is TGTGCCAGTAGACAGGGGAACACCGGGGAGCTGTTTTTT. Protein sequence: CASRQGNTGELFF.

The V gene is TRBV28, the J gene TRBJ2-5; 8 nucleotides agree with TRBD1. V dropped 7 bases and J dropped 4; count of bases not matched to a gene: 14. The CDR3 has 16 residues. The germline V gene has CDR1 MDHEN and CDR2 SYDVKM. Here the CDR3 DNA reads TGTGCCAGCAATCGGCAGGGGGCCATAGGGAGAGAGACCCAGTACTTC. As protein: CASNRQGAIGRETQYF.

CDR3 in amino acids: CASTGDGTQYF. The CDR3 DNA follows: TGTGCCAGCACGGGGGACGGGACCCAGTACTTC. The chain uses TRBV11-1 and TRBJ2-5; possible D gene TRBD2, 6 bases. V was cut by 7 bases and J by 7 bases, with 10 bases left in between. The CDR3 has 11 residues. Germline V CDR1 and CDR2: SGHAT, FQDESV (reference sequence).

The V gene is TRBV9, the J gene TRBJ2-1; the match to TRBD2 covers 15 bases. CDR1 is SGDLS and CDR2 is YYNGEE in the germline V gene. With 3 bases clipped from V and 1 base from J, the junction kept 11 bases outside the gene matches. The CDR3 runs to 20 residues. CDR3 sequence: CASSAGLAGGTRGSYNEQFF. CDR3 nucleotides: TGTGCCAGCAGCGCGGGACTAGCGGGGGGCACTAGGGGATCCTACAATGAGCAGTTCTTC. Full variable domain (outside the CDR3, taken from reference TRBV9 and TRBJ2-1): DSGVTQTPKHLITATGQRVTLRCSPRSGDLSVYWYQQSLDQGLQFLIQYYNGEERAKGNILERFSAQQFPDLHSELNLSSLELGDSALYFCASSAGLAGGTRGSYNEQFFGPGTRLTVL.

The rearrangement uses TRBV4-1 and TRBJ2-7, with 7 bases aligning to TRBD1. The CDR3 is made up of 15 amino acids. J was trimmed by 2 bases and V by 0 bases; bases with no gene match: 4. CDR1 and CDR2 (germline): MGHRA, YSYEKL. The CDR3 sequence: CASSQDHRGPYEQYF. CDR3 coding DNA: TGCGCCAGCAGCCAAGATCACAGGGGTCCCTACGAGCAGTACTTC.

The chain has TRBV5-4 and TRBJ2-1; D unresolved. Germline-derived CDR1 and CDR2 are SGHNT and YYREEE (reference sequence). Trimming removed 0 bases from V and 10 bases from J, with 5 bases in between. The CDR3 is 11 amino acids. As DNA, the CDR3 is TGTGCCAGCAGCTTGGTCGCGGAGCAGTTCTTC. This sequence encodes CASSLVAEQFF.